This TCR beta chain comes out of a study of T cells in tumors after PD-1 blockade. Overall study context: Prior checkpoint blockade, systemic immunosuppressant use, or anti-cancer therapy within 4 weeks excluded patients. Some patients also took daily vismodegib 150 mg during anti-PD-1 treatment. Study conclusions and caveats: Blood contained roughly two fifths of the tumor's TCR clonotypes.

Input was roughly 550 ng to 6,500 ng of genomic DNA from tumor or blood. Trimming took off 5 bases at V and 4 bases at J, with 12 bases between the two ends. Germline lookup yields CDR1 SGHTA and CDR2 FQGNSA. The CDR3 is 13 amino acids. As concerns this clone: Its target is not known.

Using immunoSEQ multiplex PCR, the repertoire was profiled, and TCRdb retains in-frame clones only, with some absent. Of 30,000 to 35,000 clones in the sample, roughly 73% were seen once. This sample comprised PBMCs, obtained after anti-PD-1 treatment. This chain uses TRBV7-2 with TRBJ2-7, with a possible D match to TRBD1 (5 bases). This TCR came from a human donor with basal cell carcinoma. The CDR3 reads CASSPRVRYEQYF. DNA for the CDR3: TGTGCCAGCAGCCCCAGGGTGAGGTACGAGCAGTACTTC.